The subject of this entry is one T cell receptor beta chain. What it recognizes is unknown. This specimen comes from a study of vaccination effects on CD4 cells after COVID-19. Findings of the study overall: Clones of infection and vaccine origin contracted markedly late after vaccination.

Following 10 days of culture, CD4+ T cells were isolated. Measured with immunoSEQ multiplex PCR; TCRdb has only the in-frame clones, and not every one. In the table there are about 70,000 clones, 77% of which are singletons. Germline values: CDR1 SNHLY, CDR2 FYNNEI. The V and J ends lost 5 bases and 3 bases respectively, with 10 bases between them. The CDR3 runs 13 residues. The input for sequencing was CD4+ T cells from PBMCs cultured without peptide, taken before COVID-19 vaccination. The clonotype comes from a human donor who received a COVID-19 vaccine. The gene calls are TRBV2 and TRBJ2-5; possibly TRBD1 for D (6 bases). CDR3 nucleotide sequence: TGTGCCAGCAGTTTACAGGGTGAAGAGACCCAGTACTTC. Translation: CASSLQGEETQYF.